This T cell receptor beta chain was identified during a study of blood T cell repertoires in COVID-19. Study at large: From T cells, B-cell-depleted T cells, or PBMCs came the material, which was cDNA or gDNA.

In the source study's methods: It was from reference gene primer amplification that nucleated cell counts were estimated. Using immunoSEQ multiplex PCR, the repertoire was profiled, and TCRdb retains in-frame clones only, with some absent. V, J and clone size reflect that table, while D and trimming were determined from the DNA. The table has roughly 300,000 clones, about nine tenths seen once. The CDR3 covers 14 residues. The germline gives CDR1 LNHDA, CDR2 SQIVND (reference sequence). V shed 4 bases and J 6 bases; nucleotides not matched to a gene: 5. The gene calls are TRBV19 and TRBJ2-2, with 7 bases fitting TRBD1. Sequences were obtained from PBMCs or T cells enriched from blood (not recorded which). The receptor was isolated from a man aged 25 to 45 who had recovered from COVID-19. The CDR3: CASSTQGLPGELFF. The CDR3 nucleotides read TGTGCCAGTAGTACACAGGGGCTCCCCGGGGAGCTGTTTTTT.